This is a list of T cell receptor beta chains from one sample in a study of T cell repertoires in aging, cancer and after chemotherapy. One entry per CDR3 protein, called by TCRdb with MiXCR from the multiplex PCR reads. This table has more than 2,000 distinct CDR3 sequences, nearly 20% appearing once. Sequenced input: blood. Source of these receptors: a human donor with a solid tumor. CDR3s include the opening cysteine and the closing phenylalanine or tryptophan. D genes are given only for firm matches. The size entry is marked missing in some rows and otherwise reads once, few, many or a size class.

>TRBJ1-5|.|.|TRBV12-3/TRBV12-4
CASSRVRDFSAQHF
TGTGCCAGCAGCAGGGTCAGGGATTTTAGTGCCCAGCATTTT
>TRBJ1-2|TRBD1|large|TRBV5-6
CASSTQGARGYTF
TGTGCCAGCAGCACCCAGGGGGCGAGAGGCTACACCTTC
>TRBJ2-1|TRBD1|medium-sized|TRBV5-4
CASSLRTGENNEQFF
TGTGCCAGCAGCCTGAGGACAGGGGAGAACAATGAGCAGTTCTTC
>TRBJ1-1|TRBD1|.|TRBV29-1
CSVESTGDAEAFF
TGCAGCGTTGAATCGACAGGGGACGCTGAAGCTTTCTTT
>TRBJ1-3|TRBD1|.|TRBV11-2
CASSPWRRDRLYSGNTIYF
TGTGCCAGCAGCCCTTGGCGCAGGGACAGACTATACTCCGGAAACACCATATATTTT
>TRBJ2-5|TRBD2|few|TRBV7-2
CASSFSGRGETQYF
TGTGCCAGCAGCTTCAGCGGGAGGGGAGAGACCCAGTACTTC
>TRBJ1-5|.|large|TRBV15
CATSRDGRENQPQHF
TGTGCCACCAGCAGAGATGGTAGGGAAAATCAGCCCCAGCATTTT
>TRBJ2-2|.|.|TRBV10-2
CASMDIGTGELFF
TGCGCCAGCATGGACATTGGCACCGGGGAGCTGTTTTTT
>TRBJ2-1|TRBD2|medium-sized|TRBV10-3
CAINSLGLAGTPGSYNEQFF
TGTGCCATCAATTCCCTCGGGTTAGCGGGGACCCCAGGCTCCTACAATGAGCAGTTCTTC
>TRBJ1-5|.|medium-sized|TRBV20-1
CSASLTGRVNQPQHF
TGCAGTGCTAGTTTAACAGGGCGAGTCAATCAGCCCCAGCATTTT
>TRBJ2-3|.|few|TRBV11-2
CASSSGTLGADTQYF
TGTGCCAGCAGCTCGGGCACCCTCGGGGCAGATACGCAGTATTTT
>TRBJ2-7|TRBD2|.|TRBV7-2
CASSWSGGPRNEQYF
TGTGCCAGCAGCTGGAGCGGGGGGCCCCGGAACGAGCAGTACTTC
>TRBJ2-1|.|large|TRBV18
CASSPLGRNVFNEQFF
TGTGCCAGCTCACCGTTAGGCCGGAACGTCTTCAATGAGCAGTTCTTC
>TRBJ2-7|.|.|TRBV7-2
CASSLGRYEQYF
TGTGCCAGCAGCTTAGGCCGCTACGAGCAGTACTTC
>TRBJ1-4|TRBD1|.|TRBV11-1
CASSFSPGQGNEKLFF
TGTGCCAGCAGCTTTTCTCCGGGACAGGGGAATGAAAAACTGTTTTTT
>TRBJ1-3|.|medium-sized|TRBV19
CASSIKRGHPNTIYF
TGTGCCAGTAGTATAAAGAGAGGACATCCAAACACCATATATTTT
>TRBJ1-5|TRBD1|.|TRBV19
CASKDRANQPQHF
TGTGCCAGTAAGGACAGGGCAAATCAGCCCCAGCATTTT
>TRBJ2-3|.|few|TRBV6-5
CASSPSTDTQYF
TGTGCCAGCAGCCCTAGCACAGATACGCAGTATTTT
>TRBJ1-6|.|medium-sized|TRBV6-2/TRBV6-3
CASNLGGQSPLHF
TGTGCCAGCAACCTAGGGGGGCAATCACCCCTCCACTTT
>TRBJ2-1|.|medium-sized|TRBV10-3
CAISDRAYNEQFF
TGTGCCATCAGTGACAGGGCCTACAATGAGCAGTTCTTC
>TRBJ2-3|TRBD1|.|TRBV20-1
CSAREPGQGVTQYF
TGCAGTGCTAGAGAACCCGGACAGGGGGTAACGCAGTATTTT
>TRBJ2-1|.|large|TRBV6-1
CASSDWRTGNSGEQFF
TGTGCCAGCAGTGACTGGAGAACAGGCAACTCGGGTGAGCAGTTCTTC
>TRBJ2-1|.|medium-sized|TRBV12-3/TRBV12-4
CASSLMGGDEQFF
TGTGCCAGCAGTTTAATGGGGGGCGATGAGCAGTTCTTC
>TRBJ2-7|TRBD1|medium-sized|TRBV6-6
CASMLLTGGFFGEQYF
TGTGCCAGCATGCTCCTTACAGGGGGCTTCTTCGGCGAGCAGTACTTC
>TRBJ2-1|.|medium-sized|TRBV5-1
CASSRTRGAYNEQFF
TGCGCCAGCAGCAGAACCCGCGGGGCTTACAATGAGCAGTTCTTC
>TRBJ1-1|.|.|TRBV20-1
CSAGGDTEAFF
TGCAGTGCCGGGGGAGACACTGAAGCTTTCTTT
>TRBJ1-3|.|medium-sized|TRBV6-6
CASSYSGESTIYF
TGTGCCAGCAGTTACTCCGGGGAGAGCACCATATATTTT
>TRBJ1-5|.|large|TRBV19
CASTRTQNQPQHF
TGTGCCAGTACTAGGACACAAAATCAGCCCCAGCATTTT
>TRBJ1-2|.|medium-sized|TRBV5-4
CASRSGREAYGYTF
TGTGCCAGCAGATCCGGACGGGAGGCCTATGGCTACACCTTC
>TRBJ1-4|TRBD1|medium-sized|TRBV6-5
CASSYSLPRGRVGEKLFF
TGTGCCAGCAGTTACTCGTTGCCCAGGGGGCGGGTGGGTGAAAAACTGTTTTTT
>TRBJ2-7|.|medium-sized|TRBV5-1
CASSFATQREQYF
TGCGCCAGCAGCTTTGCGACCCAGAGAGAGCAGTACTTC